The present T cell receptor (beta chain) was sequenced within a study of control samples from healthy donors and cancer patients (dated by TCRdb to 2019 to 2021). Turning to this clone: It lacks a known antigen. No base-level quality is on record; no much larger clone is a single base apart.

The receptor library was made with the immunoSEQ multiplex PCR assay. The table comes from immuneACCESS by way of TCRdb, which keeps in-frame sequences with V and J called. Part of the clones is missing from these tables; in studies checked, under half for an unresolved V gene and the rest for unknown reasons. Across this sample there are 51,000 or so clones, with about 80% seen only once. The ten largest account for 9.5% to 13% of the sample. The receptor's source is an older man in good health. The sample taken for sequencing was blood.

The DNA sequence is given as TGTGCCAGCAGTCAAGAACCCGGGACAGGGGATGAAAAACTGTTTTTT. It encodes CASSQEPGTGDEKLFF. The chain is assembled from TRBV6-1 and TRBJ1-4, and TRBD1 aligns with 10 junction nucleotides. Taken from cysteine to phenylalanine, the CDR3 has 16 residues. The kept DNA is CDR3 alone, 48 bases in frame from the first base. The germline V gene provides CDR1 MNHNS and CDR2 SASEGT. Clipping removes 5 bases from V and 6 bases from J, with 9 as the unmatched junction base count.